Each of the 6 T cell receptor beta chains below was sequenced from the same sample in a study of tumor-infiltrating lymphocytes in primary liver carcinoma. Total RNA (around 0.45 ug) served as template for TCR beta cDNA synthesis primed by a constant-region primer. It was through three nested multiplex PCR rounds of slightly modified ARM-PCR that TCR beta libraries arose. With TRBV1-TRBV30 forward primers and a C-beta reverse primer, the first two PCR rounds were run for around 11 cycles each. TCRdb fed the multiplex PCR reads into MiXCR, producing one record per CDR3 protein. The sample consists of about 210,000 distinct CDR3 sequences, 70% to 90% of them appearing once. Total RNA and DNA came together from approximately 20-30 mg of bulk tissue without cell sorting. Material: tumor tissue from primary liver carcinoma. The source of these receptors is a man between 40 and 49 years old with primary liver carcinoma and hepatitis B virus infection.

In its sample, this clonotype was seen a few times. This chain connects TRBV25-1 to TRBJ1-3, with D maybe TRBD1 (5 bases). Germline V gives CDR1 MGHDK, CDR2 SYGVNS. The V gene lost 2 bases and the J gene lost 0 bases, with 5 bases spanning the gap. CDR3 length: 14 amino acids. CDR3 protein: CASSEGGSGNTIYF. The CDR3 DNA follows: TGTGCCAGCAGTGAAGGGGGCTCTGGAAACACCATATATTTT. Complete variable domain (other parts from reference TRBV25-1 and TRBJ1-3): EADIYQTPRYLVIGTGKKITLECSQTMGHDKMYWYQQDPGMELHLIHYSYGVNSTEKGDLSSESTVSRIRTEHFPLTLESARPSHTSQYLCASSEGGSGNTIYFGEGSWLTVV.

As concerns this clonotype: Since a much larger clone is just one base distant, this may be a read error. J is TRBJ1-5 and V is TRBV5-6; D may be TRBD1 (5 bases). CDR1 SGHDT and CDR2 YYEEEE come from the germline V gene. V was cut by 0 bases and J by 5 bases, with 9 bases left in between. The CDR3 contains 14 residues. CDR3 residues: CASSLAGRDQPQHF. The CDR3 DNA reads TGTGCCAGCAGCTTGGCAGGGAGAGATCAGCCCCAGCATTTT.

This rearrangement joins TRBV29-1 to TRBJ2-7; possibly TRBD2 for D (5 bases). In germline, CDR1 is SQVTM, CDR2 ANQGSEA. V dropped 7 bases and J dropped 3 bases, with 13 bases sitting between them. The CDR3 is 12 residues long. The CDR3 loop reads CSGATGNYEQYF. The DNA for the CDR3 is TGCAGCGGCGCAACCGGGAACTACGAGCAGTACTTC.

Worth noting for this clonotype: The junction does not match germline at one end; this may be a read error. This chain uses TRBV4-1 with TRBJ2-5; D is ambiguous. The length of the CDR3 is 16 residues. From germline, CDR1 is MGHRA and CDR2 YSYEKL. The CDR3 DNA reads as TGCGACAGCAGCAAAATCTCTGGTGCCAGGCAAGAGACCCAGTACTTC. Translation gives CDSSKISGARQETQYF.

Comments on this clonotype: Germline and junction disagree at one end, which may indicate a read error. The J gene is TRBJ2-1, the V gene TRBV4-1; tentatively, D is TRBD1 (5 bases). The CDR3 extends over 16 amino acids. Germline CDR1 and CDR2: MGHRA and YSYEKL. The CDR3 coding sequence is TGCGCCAGTAGCCATCGGTACAGGCAATACTACAATGAGCAGTTCTTC. It yields the protein CASSHRYRQYYNEQFF.

As for this clonotype: The germline gene is not matched at one end of the junction; a read error may be the cause. This chain connects TRBV29-1 to TRBJ2-5; the D call may be TRBD1 or TRBD2 (5 bases each). The CDR3 loop spans 14 amino acids. The germline V gene has CDR1 SQVTM and CDR2 ANQGSEA. The CDR3 loop is CSFRKASFQGTQHF. The DNA of the CDR3 is TGCAGCTTTAGGAAAGCATCGTTTCAAGGGACCCAGCACTTC.